The 25 T cell receptor beta chains given below trace back to one sample, sequenced in a study of T cells in Graves' hyperthyroidism and ophthalmopathy. Authors of the study amplified TCR beta CDR3 regions from RNA transcripts. TCR CDR3 regions were first amplified by RT-PCR with HTBI primers. MiXCR was run by TCRdb on the multiplex PCR reads, yielding one entry per CDR3 protein. The sample shows roughly 280,000 distinct CDR3 sequences, approximately 15% of them seen only once. The sequencing input was blood. These receptor sequences come from a woman aged 60-75 years with Graves' ophthalmopathy.

At least ten counts were recorded for this clonotype. This sequence joins TRBV7-3 and TRBJ2-1; 9 bases align to TRBD2. The CDR3 runs to 16 residues. The germline V gene has CDR1 SGHTA and CDR2 FQGTGA. J lost 4 bases, V lost 1 base, and 5 bases had no gene match. CDR3 residues: CASSLIGTSGYNEQFF. DNA for the CDR3: TGTGCCAGCAGCTTAATCGGAACTAGCGGGTACAATGAGCAGTTCTTC.

This clonotype was seen repeatedly, ten times or more. This chain uses TRBV5-1 with TRBJ2-2; unclear D gene. There are 13 residues in the CDR3. Per the germline V gene, CDR1 is SGHRS and CDR2 is YFSETQ. V lost 4 bases and J 7 bases, leaving 11 bases between the germline ends. The CDR3, as DNA: TGCGCCAGCAGCGTGAGGTCTGACGGGGAGCTGTTTTTT. Translation gives CASSVRSDGELFF. The full variable domain, completed using reference TRBV5-1 and TRBJ2-2, is KAGVTQTPRYLIKTRGQQVTLSCSPISGHRSVSWYQQTPGQGLQFLFEYFSETQRNKGNFPGRFSGRQFSNSRSEMNVSTLELGDSALYLCASSVRSDGELFFGEGSRLTVL.

This clonotype was seen just once. This chain connects TRBV30 to TRBJ1-5; D gene unclear. Germline values: CDR1 GTSNPN, CDR2 SVGIG (reference sequence). The length of the CDR3 is 13 residues. Trimming took 2 bases from V and 3 from J, leaving 8 bases between them. The CDR3 protein is CAWSKGHNQPQHF. CDR3 nucleotide sequence: TGTGCCTGGAGTAAGGGCCACAATCAGCCCCAGCATTTT. Full variable domain (outside the CDR3, taken from reference TRBV30 and TRBJ1-5): SQTIHQWPATLVQPVGSPLSLECTVEGTSNPNLYWYRQAAGRGLQLLFYSVGIGQISSEVPQNLSASRPQDRQFILSSKKLLLSDSGFYLCAWSKGHNQPQHFGDGTRLSIL.

The V call is TRBV25-1, the J call TRBJ1-4; the D gene is possibly TRBD1 (6 bases). Trimming removed 1 base at V and 0 bases at J, with 12 bases between. The CDR3 loop spans 17 amino acids. Looked up from germline, CDR1 is MGHDK and CDR2 is SYGVNS. The CDR3 DNA reads as TGTGCCAGCAGTGAATTGGGGGGGCCAGCAACTAATGAAAAACTGTTTTTT. Its protein product is CASSELGGPATNEKLFF.

The table lists this clonotype with many counts. The chain links TRBV20-1 to TRBJ1-5; possibly TRBD1 for D (5 bases). There are 12 residues in the CDR3. Germline V gene lookup returns CDR1 DFQATT and CDR2 SNEGSKA (reference sequence). V was shortened by 7 bases and J by 3 bases, with 10 bases between the two germline ends. The chain's CDR3 is CSVGEPNQPQHF. CDR3 bases: TGCAGTGTGGGGGAACCCAATCAGCCCCAGCATTTT.

The sample holds many counts of this clonotype. The rearrangement joins TRBV7-2 to TRBJ2-1; 12 bases agree with TRBD2. Germline trimming cut 2 bases from V and 5 bases from J; bases unmatched to any gene: 1. The CDR3 has 15 amino acids. Looked up from germline, CDR1 is SGHTA and CDR2 is FQGNSA. This CDR3 reads CASSLRLAGDNEQFF. The DNA for the CDR3 is TGTGCCAGCAGCTTAAGACTAGCGGGGGACAATGAGCAGTTCTTC.

The CDR3: CSARGTSGSRETQYF. The CDR3 nucleotides read TGCAGTGCTAGGGGGACTAGCGGGAGTCGGGAGACCCAGTACTTC. The chain couples TRBV20-1 to TRBJ2-5, with TRBD2 identical over 14 bases. The CDR3 runs 15 residues. After removal of 3 bases from V and 5 bases from J, the junction contained 5 bases not matched to a gene. CDR1 and CDR2 (germline): DFQATT, SNEGSKA (reference sequence).

This clonotype was found many times. This rearrangement joins TRBV28 to TRBJ2-7, with D unresolved. Per the germline V gene, CDR1 is MDHEN and CDR2 is SYDVKM. The CDR3 covers 13 residues. V was clipped by 2 bases and J by 4 bases, with 9 bases between them. CDR3 nucleotide sequence: TGTGCCAGCAGTTTACCCCCCGGTTACGAGCAGTACTTC. Translation: CASSLPPGYEQYF.

This clonotype was detected ten times or more. The genes are TRBV28 and TRBJ1-2; TRBD1 agrees at 10 bases. Losses at the gene ends were 3 bases for V and 7 bases for J; bases not matched to a gene: 8. This CDR3 is 15 amino acids long. Germline values: CDR1 MDHEN, CDR2 SYDVKM. The CDR3 loop reads CASSFPDRGPGGYTF. The CDR3 region has the DNA TGTGCCAGCAGTTTCCCCGACAGGGGGCCGGGTGGCTACACCTTC.

This clonotype was found many times. V usage is TRBV11-2 and J usage is TRBJ1-1; D remains unclear. CDR3 length: 13 amino acids. Trimming shortened V by 0 bases and J by 11 bases, and 13 bases separated the two germline ends. In germline, CDR1 is SGHAT, CDR2 FQNNGV. The CDR3 loop is CASSLDQRRGAFF. CDR3 bases: TGTGCCAGCAGCTTAGATCAGAGGCGCGGGGCTTTCTTT.

This clonotype was seen repeatedly, ten times or more. This sequence joins TRBV11-1 and TRBJ2-7; unclear D gene. The CDR3 length is 14 residues. Germline loops: CDR1 SGHAT, CDR2 FQDESV (reference sequence). V lost 5 bases, J lost 1 base, and 12 bases lay in between. In DNA form, the CDR3 reads TGTGCCAGCAGCGCCCGACAAGATTCCTACGAGCAGTACTTC. Its protein product is CASSARQDSYEQYF.

This clonotype was seen a few times. CDR3 sequence reads: CASSLGDRGGPTNYGYTF. In nucleotides, the CDR3 is TGTGCCAGCAGCTTGGGTGACAGGGGGGGCCCTACTAACTATGGCTACACCTTC. The chain combines TRBV7-2 with TRBJ1-2; 9 bases are shared with TRBD1. Trimming removed 3 bases from V and 0 bases from J; junction bases left unmatched: 11. Per germline, CDR1 SGHTA and CDR2 FQGNSA. This CDR3 is 18 amino acids long.

At least ten counts were recorded for this clonotype. The rearrangement uses TRBV12-3 or TRBV12-4 and TRBJ2-7; TRBD2 matches 8 bases. The CDR3 extends over 16 amino acids. V dropped 2 bases and J dropped 2; count of bases not matched to a gene: 8. As DNA, the CDR3 is TGTGCCAGCAGTTTAAATTGGCTAGCGGGTGCCTACGAGCAGTACTTC. This encodes CASSLNWLAGAYEQYF.

Ten or more counts support this clonotype. Here the CDR3 DNA reads TGCGCCAGCAGCCGACAGGGCCCCTACACAGATACGCAGTATTTT. Amino acid sequence: CASSRQGPYTDTQYF. The rearrangement links TRBV5-1 to TRBJ2-3; 7 nucleotides match TRBD1. The CDR3 extends over 15 amino acids. Germline V gene sequence: CDR1 SGHRS, CDR2 YFSETQ. Trimming at V came to 4 bases and at J to 2 bases, leaving 7 bases not matched to a gene.

This clonotype was counted many times. The CDR3 loop is CSAGGLAEGYNEQFF. In DNA, the CDR3 is TGCAGTGCTGGAGGACTAGCGGAAGGATACAATGAGCAGTTCTTC. J is TRBJ2-1 and V is TRBV20-1; 10 nucleotides agree with TRBD2. CDR3 length: 15 amino acids. CDR1 and CDR2 from the germline V gene are DFQATT and SNEGSKA (reference sequence). The J segment lost 4 bases and the V segment lost 5 bases, leaving 8 bases of the junction unmatched.

This clonotype was observed many times. The rearrangement links TRBV2 to TRBJ1-1; D gene unclear. Germline values: CDR1 SNHLY, CDR2 FYNNEI. The V end lost 3 bases, the J end lost 3 bases, and 8 bases lay between the germline ends. The CDR3 consists of 13 residues. This chain's CDR3 is CASSDRSHTEAFF. For the CDR3, the DNA is TGTGCCAGCAGTGACAGGTCACACACTGAAGCTTTCTTT.

In regard to this clonotype: A clone one base away is much larger, so this may be a read error. This chain uses TRBV27 with TRBJ2-7; D uncertain. V was shortened by 3 bases and J by 2 bases, with 11 bases between the two germline ends. Germline-derived CDR1 and CDR2 are MNHEY and SMNVEV (reference sequence). There are 14 residues in the CDR3. The CDR3 is CASSFRQLPYEQYF. For the CDR3, the DNA is TGTGCCAGCAGTTTCCGACAACTTCCCTACGAGCAGTACTTC.

This clonotype was counted only a few times. The V call is TRBV6-4, the J call TRBJ1-1; TRBD1 might be the D (6 bases). Germline CDR1 and CDR2: MRHNA and SNTAGT. The CDR3 loop spans 15 amino acids. V dropped 7 bases and J dropped 2 bases, with 17 bases sitting between them. The CDR3 region is CASKKEDSLNTEAFF. CDR3 coding DNA: TGTGCCAGCAAAAAGGAGGACAGCCTTAACACTGAAGCTTTCTTT.

Ten or more counts support this clonotype. The chain combines TRBV6-2 or TRBV6-3 with TRBJ2-1, with D possibly being TRBD1 (6 bases). V was cut by 6 bases and J by 0 bases, with 12 bases left in between. This CDR3 spans 15 amino acids. Germline V lookup: CDR1 MNHEY, CDR2 SVGEGT. CDR3 DNA sequence: TGTGCCAGCAGAACCCTGGACAGCTCCTACAATGAGCAGTTCTTC. It encodes CASRTLDSSYNEQFF.

This clonotype has only a few counts. The chain recombines TRBV20-1 with TRBJ1-2; 9 bases match TRBD1. CDR1 and CDR2 from the germline V gene are DFQATT and SNEGSKA (reference sequence). Germline trimming cut 0 bases from V and 4 bases from J; bases unmatched to any gene: 9. The CDR3 extends over 16 amino acids. The CDR3 sequence: CSAREPQGATFYGYTF. The CDR3 DNA is TGCAGTGCTAGAGAACCACAGGGGGCGACTTTCTATGGCTACACCTTC.

This clonotype was counted many times. The CDR3 DNA sequence: TGTGCCAGCAGCTTAGCCCCGACAGGGGGCGAGCAGTACTTC. It encodes CASSLAPTGGEQYF. The V call is TRBV11-2, the J call TRBJ2-7, with 9 bases fitting TRBD1. This CDR3 region has 14 residues. CDR1 is SGHAT, CDR2 FQNNGV, per germline. V was clipped by 1 base and J by 6 bases; unmatched bases: 4.

This clonotype was seen a few times. The chain combines TRBV27 with TRBJ1-4; D is unclear. In germline, CDR1 is MNHEY, CDR2 SMNVEV (reference sequence). This CDR3 spans 14 amino acids. Trimming cost V 4 bases and J 0 bases, with 6 bases left between them. As DNA, the CDR3 is TGTGCCAGCAGTTCCACCCCAACTAATGAAAAACTGTTTTTT. This codes for CASSSTPTNEKLFF.

J is TRBJ2-7 and V is TRBV19; D remains unclear. The CDR3 is 15 residues long. Germline V lookup: CDR1 LNHDA, CDR2 SQIVND (reference sequence). Trimming cost V 0 bases and J 2 bases, with 11 bases left between them. The CDR3 region has the DNA TGTGCCAGTAGTATAGACAGCAGGTTCGCCTACGAGCAGTACTTC. This gives the protein CASSIDSRFAYEQYF. Variable domain in full (rest from reference TRBV19 and TRBJ2-7): DGGITQSPKYLFRKEGQNVTLSCEQNLNHDAMYWYRQDPGQGLRLIYYSQIVNDFQKGDIAEGYSVSREKKESFPLTVTSAQKNPTAFYLCASSIDSRFAYEQYFGPGTRLTVT.

This clonotype was picked up many times. The chain is built from TRBV20-1 and TRBJ2-3, with a tentative D call TRBD1 (5 bases). Germline-derived CDR1 and CDR2 are DFQATT and SNEGSKA (reference sequence). V dropped 2 bases and J dropped 4 bases, with 16 bases sitting between them. The CDR3 is 15 residues long. CDR3 sequence: CSARIGAVIADTQYF. The DNA of the CDR3 is TGCAGTGCTAGAATAGGGGCAGTGATCGCAGATACGCAGTATTTT.

V usage is TRBV12-3 or TRBV12-4 and J usage is TRBJ2-1; tentatively, D is TRBD2 (6 bases). Trimming cost V 7 bases and J 10 bases, with 23 bases left between them. The CDR3 covers 15 residues. Here the CDR3 DNA reads TGTGCCAGCACCCCTAGCGAGTCACTGTCTCGGGAGCAGTTCTTC. Translating it yields CASTPSESLSREQFF.